In its sample, the clone carrying this T cell receptor beta chain was seen many times. TCRdb re-called the 5' RACE reads through MiXCR, storing one row per CDR3 protein. The table lists 25,000 to 30,000 distinct CDR3 sequences, about 5% of them singletons. The sample originates from a study of T cells after yellow fever vaccination. Trimming took off 7 bases at V and 4 bases at J, with 13 bases between the two ends. The CDR3 runs 14 residues. This sequence joins TRBV12-3 or TRBV12-4 and TRBJ2-2; D unresolved. Here the sequenced sample was CD8+ T cells sorted from PBMCs, taken 10 days after the yellow fever booster vaccination. This clonotype originated in a man younger than 40 who received the YFV17D yellow fever vaccine. Written as DNA, the CDR3 is TGTGCCAGCACTACAACCCTCCTCACCGGGGAGCTGTTTTTT. Residues: CASTTTLLTGELFF.